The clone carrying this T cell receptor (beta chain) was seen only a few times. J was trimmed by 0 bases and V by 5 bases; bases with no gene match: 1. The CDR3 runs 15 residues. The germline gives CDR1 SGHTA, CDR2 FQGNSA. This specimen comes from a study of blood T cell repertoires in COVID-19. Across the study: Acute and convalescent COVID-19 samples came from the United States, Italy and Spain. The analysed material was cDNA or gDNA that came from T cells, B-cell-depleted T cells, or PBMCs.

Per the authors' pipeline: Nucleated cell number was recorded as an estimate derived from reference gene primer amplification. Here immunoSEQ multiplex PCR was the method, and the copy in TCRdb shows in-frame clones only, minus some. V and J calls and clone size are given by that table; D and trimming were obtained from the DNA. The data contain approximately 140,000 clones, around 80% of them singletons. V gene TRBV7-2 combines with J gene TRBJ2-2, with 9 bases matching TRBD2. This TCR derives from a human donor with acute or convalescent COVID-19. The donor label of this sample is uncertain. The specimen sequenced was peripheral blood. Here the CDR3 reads CASSPSGANTGELFF. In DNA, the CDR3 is TGTGCCAGCAGCCCTAGCGGGGCGAACACCGGGGAGCTGTTTTTT.